This T cell receptor (beta chain) was observed in a study of T cells in Graves' hyperthyroidism and ophthalmopathy. The investigators amplified TCR beta CDR3 regions from RNA transcripts. HTBI primers drove first-round RT-PCR of the TCR CDR3. In TCRdb, the multiplex PCR reads were re-called with MiXCR into one record per CDR3 protein. This sample carries about 520,000 distinct CDR3 sequences, around a quarter of them seen once, and the ten largest clones take approximately 10%. This clonotype was seen only a few times. Its antigen is unknown. Exclusion of patients followed from uncontrolled infection, other autoimmune disease, pregnancy or lactation. Study-wide results and caveats: Model-based prediction identified ophthalmopathy a median roughly 6.1 months prior to its onset. Blood also contained most expanded thyroid clonotypes above 0.001.

The source is a woman in her twenties or thirties with Graves' ophthalmopathy. Material for sequencing was blood.

CDR3: CASSRSGTLITHEQYF. The CDR3 bases are TGTGCCAGTAGTAGGTCCGGGACCTTAATAACGCACGAGCAGTACTTC. The V and J genes are TRBV19 and TRBJ2-7; D possibly uses TRBD1 or TRBD2 (5 bases each). CDR3 length: 16 residues. Trimming removed 4 bases at V and 5 bases at J, with 21 bases between. CDR1 is LNHDA and CDR2 is SQIVND in the germline V gene (reference sequence).